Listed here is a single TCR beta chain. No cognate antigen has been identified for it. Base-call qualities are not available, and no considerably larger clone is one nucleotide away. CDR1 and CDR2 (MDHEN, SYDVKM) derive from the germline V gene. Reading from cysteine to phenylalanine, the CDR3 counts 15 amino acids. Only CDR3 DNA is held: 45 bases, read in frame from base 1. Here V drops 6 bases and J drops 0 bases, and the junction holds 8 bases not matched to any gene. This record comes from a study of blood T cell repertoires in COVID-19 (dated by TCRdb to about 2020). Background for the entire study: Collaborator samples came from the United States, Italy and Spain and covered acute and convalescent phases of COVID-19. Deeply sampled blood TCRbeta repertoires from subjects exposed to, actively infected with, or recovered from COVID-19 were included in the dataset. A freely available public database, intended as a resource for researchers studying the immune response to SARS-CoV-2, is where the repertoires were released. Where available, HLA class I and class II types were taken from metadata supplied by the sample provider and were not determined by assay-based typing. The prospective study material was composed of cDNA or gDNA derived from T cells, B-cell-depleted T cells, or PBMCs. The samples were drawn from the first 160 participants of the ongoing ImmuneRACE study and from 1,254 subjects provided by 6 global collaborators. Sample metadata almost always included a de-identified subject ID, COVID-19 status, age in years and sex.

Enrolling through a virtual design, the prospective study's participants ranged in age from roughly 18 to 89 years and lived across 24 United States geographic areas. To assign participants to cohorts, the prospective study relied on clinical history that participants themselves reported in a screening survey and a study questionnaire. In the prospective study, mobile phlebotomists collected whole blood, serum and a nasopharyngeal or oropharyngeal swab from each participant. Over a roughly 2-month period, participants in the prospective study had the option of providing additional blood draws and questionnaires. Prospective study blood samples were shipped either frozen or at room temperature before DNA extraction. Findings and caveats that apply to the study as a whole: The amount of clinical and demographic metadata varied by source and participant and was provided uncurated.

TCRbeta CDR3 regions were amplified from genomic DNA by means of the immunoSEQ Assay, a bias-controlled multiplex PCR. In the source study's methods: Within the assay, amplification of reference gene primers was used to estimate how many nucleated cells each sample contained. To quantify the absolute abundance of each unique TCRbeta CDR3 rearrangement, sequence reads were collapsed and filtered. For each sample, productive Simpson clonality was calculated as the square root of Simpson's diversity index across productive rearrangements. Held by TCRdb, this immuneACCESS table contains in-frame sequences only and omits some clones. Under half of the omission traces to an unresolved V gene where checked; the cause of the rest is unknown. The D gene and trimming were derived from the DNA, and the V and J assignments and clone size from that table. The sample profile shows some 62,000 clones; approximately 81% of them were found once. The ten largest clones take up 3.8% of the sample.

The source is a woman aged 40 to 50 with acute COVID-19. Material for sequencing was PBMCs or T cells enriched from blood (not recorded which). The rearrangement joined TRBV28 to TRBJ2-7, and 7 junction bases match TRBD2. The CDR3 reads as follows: CASSWGGESSYEQYF. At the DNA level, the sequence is TGTGCCAGCAGCTGGGGGGGAGAGAGCTCCTACGAGCAGTACTTC. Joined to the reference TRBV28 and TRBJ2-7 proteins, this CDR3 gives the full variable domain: DVKVTQSSRYLVKRTGEKVFLECVQDMDHENMFWYRQDPGLGLRLIYFSYDVKMKEKGDIPEGYSVSREKKERFSLILESASTNQTSMYLCASSWGGESSYEQYFGPGTRLTVT.